The rows below give T cell receptor beta chains drawn from one sample of a study of shared clonotypes between healthy human individuals. Generated by immunoSEQ multiplex PCR, the TCRdb table keeps only in-frame clones and is missing some. The top ten hold about 0.34% of the sample, which has 1,400,000 or so clones, 97% to 99% seen once. The sample comprised naive CD4+ T cells sorted from blood. The receptors were gathered from a man aged 25-40 years in good health. Both conserved end residues are part of each CDR3. D genes are given only for firm matches. The listing skips clone size in some rows; elsewhere it reads once, few, many or a size class.

abundance: once; j_gene: TRBJ1-2; d_gene: .; v_gene: TRBV18; CDR3aa: CASSPSIEFGYTF
abundance: .; j_gene: TRBJ2-3; d_gene: .; v_gene: TRBV5-4; CDR3aa: CASTRGLAERTDTQYF
abundance: .; j_gene: TRBJ2-7; d_gene: .; v_gene: TRBV7-8; CDR3aa: CASSLVWLGPTGYEQYF
abundance: .; j_gene: TRBJ1-1; d_gene: TRBD1; v_gene: TRBV5-1; CDR3aa: CASSPRTGENTEAFF
abundance: .; j_gene: TRBJ2-1; d_gene: TRBD2; v_gene: TRBV30; CDR3aa: CAWSLSGAGGSEQFF
abundance: few; j_gene: TRBJ1-3; d_gene: .; v_gene: TRBV9; CDR3aa: CASSVEGTSGNTIYF
abundance: .; j_gene: TRBJ1-5; d_gene: .; v_gene: TRBV5-1; CDR3aa: CASSLDSFGNQPQHF
abundance: .; j_gene: TRBJ2-1; d_gene: .; v_gene: TRBV20-1; CDR3aa: CSARGRKQQFF
abundance: .; j_gene: TRBJ2-3; d_gene: .; v_gene: TRBV28; CDR3aa: CASSKNLGGADQDTQYF
abundance: once; j_gene: TRBJ2-7; d_gene: .; v_gene: TRBV5-1; CDR3aa: CASSLAGAFPYEQYF
abundance: .; j_gene: TRBJ1-2; d_gene: TRBD1; v_gene: TRBV5-8; CDR3aa: CASSTTGTGGNGYTF
abundance: .; j_gene: TRBJ2-7; d_gene: .; v_gene: TRBV28; CDR3aa: CASGVKTYEQYF
abundance: once; j_gene: TRBJ2-5; d_gene: .; v_gene: TRBV7-2; CDR3aa: CASSARRKETQYF
abundance: once; j_gene: TRBJ2-5; d_gene: .; v_gene: TRBV7-9; CDR3aa: CASSRATGQETQYF
abundance: .; j_gene: TRBJ2-1; d_gene: TRBD1; v_gene: TRBV19; CDR3aa: CASSIRSFTGGEQFF
abundance: .; j_gene: TRBJ2-3; d_gene: TRBD2; v_gene: TRBV28; CDR3aa: CASKNPGLAGGPSTDTQYF
abundance: .; j_gene: TRBJ2-2; d_gene: .; v_gene: TRBV5-6; CDR3aa: CASSLHGELFF
abundance: .; j_gene: TRBJ1-3; d_gene: TRBD1; v_gene: TRBV5-1; CDR3aa: CASSKGQAHSGNTIYF
abundance: .; j_gene: TRBJ2-7; d_gene: .; v_gene: TRBV10-2; CDR3aa: CASSESGRDWEQYF
abundance: .; j_gene: TRBJ2-7; d_gene: .; v_gene: TRBV15; CDR3aa: CATSRELREQYF
abundance: .; j_gene: TRBJ2-7; d_gene: .; v_gene: TRBV18; CDR3aa: CASSPRTRREEQYF
abundance: .; j_gene: TRBJ2-1; d_gene: TRBD2; v_gene: TRBV18; CDR3aa: CASSPLAGGEQFF
abundance: .; j_gene: TRBJ1-5; d_gene: .; v_gene: TRBV4-1; CDR3aa: CASSQGMAGQPQHF
abundance: .; j_gene: TRBJ2-1; d_gene: TRBD2; v_gene: TRBV18; CDR3aa: CASSAGTTNGNEQFF
abundance: .; j_gene: TRBJ1-5; d_gene: TRBD1; v_gene: TRBV7-7; CDR3aa: CASSYRDRGQPQHF
abundance: .; j_gene: TRBJ1-2; d_gene: TRBD1; v_gene: TRBV5-6; CDR3aa: CASSMDRGYGYTF
abundance: .; j_gene: TRBJ2-4; d_gene: TRBD1; v_gene: TRBV29-1; CDR3aa: CSVEVDRAIQYF
abundance: .; j_gene: TRBJ1-4; d_gene: TRBD1; v_gene: TRBV28; CDR3aa: CASSSSGTGIEKLFF
abundance: .; j_gene: TRBJ2-5; d_gene: TRBD2; v_gene: TRBV9; CDR3aa: CASSQAGGSLGETQYF
abundance: .; j_gene: TRBJ2-7; d_gene: .; v_gene: TRBV28; CDR3aa: CASRPGHYEQYF
abundance: once; j_gene: TRBJ1-2; d_gene: .; v_gene: TRBV19; CDR3aa: CASSIVLGQNGYTF
abundance: .; j_gene: TRBJ2-2; d_gene: TRBD2; v_gene: TRBV29-1; CDR3aa: CSGTSGRSGGELFF
abundance: .; j_gene: TRBJ1-4; d_gene: .; v_gene: TRBV7-6; CDR3aa: CASSLLGLFVEKLFF
abundance: .; j_gene: TRBJ2-7; d_gene: TRBD2; v_gene: TRBV6-5; CDR3aa: CASRLLAEPYEQYF
abundance: .; j_gene: TRBJ2-1; d_gene: .; v_gene: TRBV14; CDR3aa: CASSPWRLAYNEQFF
abundance: .; j_gene: TRBJ2-5; d_gene: .; v_gene: TRBV10-1; CDR3aa: CASSESRRPWGETQYF
abundance: .; j_gene: TRBJ2-5; d_gene: TRBD1; v_gene: TRBV11-3; CDR3aa: CASSVDRGAETQYF
abundance: .; j_gene: TRBJ2-7; d_gene: .; v_gene: TRBV7-9; CDR3aa: CASSLNRDPPQQYF
abundance: .; j_gene: TRBJ1-2; d_gene: .; v_gene: TRBV6-5; CDR3aa: CASSYRDGDGYTF
abundance: .; j_gene: TRBJ2-1; d_gene: .; v_gene: TRBV4-1; CDR3aa: CASSQAIFSDSFYNEQFF
abundance: .; j_gene: TRBJ1-1; d_gene: TRBD1; v_gene: TRBV18; CDR3aa: CASSPRQGFHTEAFF
abundance: .; j_gene: TRBJ2-1; d_gene: .; v_gene: TRBV18; CDR3aa: CASSRRTGDHNEQFF
abundance: .; j_gene: TRBJ2-7; d_gene: TRBD2; v_gene: TRBV7-9; CDR3aa: CASSLFREGSYEQYF
abundance: .; j_gene: TRBJ2-5; d_gene: TRBD1; v_gene: TRBV5-1; CDR3aa: CASSFNIGTAQETQYF
abundance: .; j_gene: TRBJ2-5; d_gene: .; v_gene: TRBV5-1; CDR3aa: CASSVTGQETQYF
abundance: .; j_gene: TRBJ2-1; d_gene: .; v_gene: TRBV27; CDR3aa: CASSRLPAFESYNEQFF
abundance: .; j_gene: TRBJ2-5; d_gene: TRBD1; v_gene: TRBV9; CDR3aa: CASSAQQGAIGETQYF
abundance: .; j_gene: TRBJ1-2; d_gene: .; v_gene: TRBV28; CDR3aa: CASTYLGAGSYGYTF
abundance: .; j_gene: TRBJ2-7; d_gene: .; v_gene: TRBV5-4; CDR3aa: CASSLAGGSYEQYF
abundance: .; j_gene: TRBJ2-2; d_gene: TRBD2; v_gene: TRBV5-1; CDR3aa: CASSLLAGDPGELFF
abundance: .; j_gene: TRBJ2-7; d_gene: .; v_gene: TRBV7-8; CDR3aa: CASSSISGPTPEQYF
abundance: .; j_gene: TRBJ2-3; d_gene: .; v_gene: TRBV5-5; CDR3aa: CASRLAVTDTQYF
abundance: .; j_gene: TRBJ2-7; d_gene: .; v_gene: TRBV27; CDR3aa: CASSSLLHPRAYEQYF
abundance: .; j_gene: TRBJ1-5; d_gene: .; v_gene: TRBV19; CDR3aa: CASSIDRTVEDNQPQHF